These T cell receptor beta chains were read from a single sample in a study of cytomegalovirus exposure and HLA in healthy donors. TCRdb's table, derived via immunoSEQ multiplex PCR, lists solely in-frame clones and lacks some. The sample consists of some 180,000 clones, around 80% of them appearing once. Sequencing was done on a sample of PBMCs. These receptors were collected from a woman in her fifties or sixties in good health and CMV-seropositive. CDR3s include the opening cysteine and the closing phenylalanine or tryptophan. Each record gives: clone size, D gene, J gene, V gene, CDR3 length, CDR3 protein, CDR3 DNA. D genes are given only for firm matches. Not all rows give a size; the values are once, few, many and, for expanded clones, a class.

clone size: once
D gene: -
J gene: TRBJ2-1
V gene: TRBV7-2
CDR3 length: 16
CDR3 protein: CASSLPPGARYNEQFF
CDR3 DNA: TGTGCCAGCAGCTTACCCCCGGGAGCCCGATACAATGAGCAGTTCTTC

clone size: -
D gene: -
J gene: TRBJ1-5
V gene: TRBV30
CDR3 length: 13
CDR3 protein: CAWRDSDNQPQHF
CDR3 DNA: TGTGCCTGGAGGGACAGCGACAATCAGCCCCAGCATTTT

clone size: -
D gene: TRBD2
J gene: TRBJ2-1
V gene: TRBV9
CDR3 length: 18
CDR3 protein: CASSVAIKGSGDYNEQFF
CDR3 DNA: TGTGCCAGCAGCGTAGCAATTAAAGGTAGCGGGGACTACAATGAGCAGTTCTTC

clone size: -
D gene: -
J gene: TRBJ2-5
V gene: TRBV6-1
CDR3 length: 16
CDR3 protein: CASSGEPGHSRETQYF
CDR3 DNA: TGTGCCAGCAGTGGGGAACCGGGACACTCGCGGGAGACCCAGTACTTC

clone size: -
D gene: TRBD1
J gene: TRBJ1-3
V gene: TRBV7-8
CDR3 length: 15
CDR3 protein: CASSLADRVGNTIYF
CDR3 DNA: TGTGCCAGCAGCTTAGCGGACAGGGTGGGAAACACCATATATTTT

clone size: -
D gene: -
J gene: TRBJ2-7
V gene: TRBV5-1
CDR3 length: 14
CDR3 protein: CASSLQGLSYEQYF
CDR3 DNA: TGCGCCAGCAGCTTGCAGGGGCTTTCCTACGAGCAGTACTTC

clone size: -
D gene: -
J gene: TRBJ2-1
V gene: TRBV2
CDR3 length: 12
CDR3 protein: CVSSDHYNEQFF
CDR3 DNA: TGTGTCAGCAGTGACCACTACAATGAGCAGTTCTTC

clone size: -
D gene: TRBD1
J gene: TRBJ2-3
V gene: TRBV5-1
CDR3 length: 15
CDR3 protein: CASSLQGEWADTQYF
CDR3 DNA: TGCGCCAGCAGCCTCCAGGGGGAGTGGGCAGATACGCAGTATTTT

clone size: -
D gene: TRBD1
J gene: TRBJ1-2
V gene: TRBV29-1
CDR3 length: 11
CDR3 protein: CSMEGADGYTF
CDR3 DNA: TGCAGCATGGAGGGGGCTGACGGCTACACCTTC

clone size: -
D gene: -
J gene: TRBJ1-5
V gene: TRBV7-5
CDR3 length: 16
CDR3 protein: CARSLRTGVINQPQHF
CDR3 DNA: TGTGCCAGAAGCTTACGAACAGGGGTGATCAATCAGCCCCAGCATTTT

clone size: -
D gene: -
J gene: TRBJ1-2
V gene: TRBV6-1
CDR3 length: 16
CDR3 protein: CASSEDPQGRPYGYTF
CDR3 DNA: TGTGCCAGCAGTGAAGATCCGCAGGGCCGCCCCTATGGCTACACCTTC

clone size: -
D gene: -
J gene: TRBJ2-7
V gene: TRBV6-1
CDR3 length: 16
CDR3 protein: CASSESASRISYEQYF
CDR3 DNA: TGTGCCAGCAGTGAAAGTGCTAGCCGGATCTCCTACGAGCAGTACTTC

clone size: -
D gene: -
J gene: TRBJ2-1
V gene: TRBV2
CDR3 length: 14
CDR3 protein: CASRGTVSYNEQFF
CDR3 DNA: TGTGCCAGCAGGGGGACTGTCTCCTACAATGAGCAGTTCTTC

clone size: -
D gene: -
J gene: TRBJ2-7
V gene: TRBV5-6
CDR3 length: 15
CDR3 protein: CASSLAPGRGYEQYF
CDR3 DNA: TGTGCCAGCAGCTTGGCCCCCGGCAGGGGCTACGAGCAGTACTTC

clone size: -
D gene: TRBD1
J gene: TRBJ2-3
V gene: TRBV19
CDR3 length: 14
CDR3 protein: CASSKGQGGDTQYF
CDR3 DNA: TGTGCCAGTAGTAAGGGACAGGGCGGGGATACGCAGTATTTT

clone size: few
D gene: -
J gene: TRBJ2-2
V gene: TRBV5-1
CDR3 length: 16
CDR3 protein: CASSLVGQANTGELFF
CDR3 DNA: TGCGCCAGCAGCTTGGTGGGTCAGGCGAACACCGGGGAGCTGTTTTTT

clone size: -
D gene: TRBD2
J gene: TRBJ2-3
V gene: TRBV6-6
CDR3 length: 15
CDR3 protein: CASRTGLAITDTQYF
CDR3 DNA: TGTGCCAGCAGGACTGGACTAGCGATCACAGATACGCAGTATTTT

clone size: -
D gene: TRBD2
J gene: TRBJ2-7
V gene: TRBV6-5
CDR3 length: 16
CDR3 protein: CASSLHSSGKSYEQYF
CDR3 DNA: TGTGCCAGCAGTTTACATTCCAGCGGGAAGTCCTACGAGCAGTACTTC

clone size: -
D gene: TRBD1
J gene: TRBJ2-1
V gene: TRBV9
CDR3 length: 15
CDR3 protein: CASSDQGASYNEQFF
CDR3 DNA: TGTGCCAGCAGCGACCAGGGGGCCTCCTACAATGAGCAGTTCTTC

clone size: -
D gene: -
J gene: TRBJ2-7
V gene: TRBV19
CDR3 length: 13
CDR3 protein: CASSGRLNYEQYF
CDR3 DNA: TGTGCCAGTAGTGGCCGACTGAACTACGAGCAGTACTTC

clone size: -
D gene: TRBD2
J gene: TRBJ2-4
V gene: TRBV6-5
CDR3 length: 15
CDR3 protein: CASSYIAGGQNIQYF
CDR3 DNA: TGTGCCAGCAGTTACATAGCGGGGGGGCAGAACATTCAGTACTTC

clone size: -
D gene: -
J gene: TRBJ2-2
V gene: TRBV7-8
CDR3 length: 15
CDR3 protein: CASSLFGGNTGELFF
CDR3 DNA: TGTGCCAGCAGCTTATTCGGGGGGAACACCGGGGAGCTGTTTTTT

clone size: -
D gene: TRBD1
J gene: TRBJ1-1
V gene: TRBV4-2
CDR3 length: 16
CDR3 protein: CASSPGDRGMNTEAFF
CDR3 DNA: TGTGCCAGCAGCCCAGGGGACAGGGGGATGAACACTGAAGCTTTCTTT

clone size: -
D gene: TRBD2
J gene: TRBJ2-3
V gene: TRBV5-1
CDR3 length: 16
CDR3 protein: CASSFGLAGGTDTQYF
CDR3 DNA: TGCGCCAGCAGCTTCGGCCTAGCGGGGGGCACAGATACGCAGTATTTT

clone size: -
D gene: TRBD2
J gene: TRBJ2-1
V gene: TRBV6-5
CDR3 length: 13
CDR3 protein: CAAGTSGYNEQFF
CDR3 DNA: TGTGCCGCGGGGACTAGCGGGTACAATGAGCAGTTCTTC

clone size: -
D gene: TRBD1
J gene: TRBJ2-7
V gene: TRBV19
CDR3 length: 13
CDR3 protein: CASSIQGAAEQYF
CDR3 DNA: TGTGCCAGTAGTATACAGGGGGCTGCCGAGCAGTACTTC

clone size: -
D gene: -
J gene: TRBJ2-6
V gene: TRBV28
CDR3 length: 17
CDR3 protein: CASSLIPRSSGANGLTF
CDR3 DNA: TGTGCCAGCAGTTTAATCCCGCGGAGCTCTGGGGCCAACGGCCTGACTTTC

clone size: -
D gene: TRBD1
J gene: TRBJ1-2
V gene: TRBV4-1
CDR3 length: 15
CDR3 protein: CASSDRDRAAHGYTF
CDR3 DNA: TGCGCCAGCAGCGATCGGGACAGGGCTGCCCATGGCTACACCTTC

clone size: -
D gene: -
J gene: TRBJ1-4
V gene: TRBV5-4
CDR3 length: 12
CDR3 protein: CATTTENEKLFF
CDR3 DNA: TGTGCCACCACGACAGAAAATGAAAAACTGTTTTTT

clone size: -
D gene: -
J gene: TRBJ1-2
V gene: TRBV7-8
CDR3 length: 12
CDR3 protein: CASSQQDYGYTF
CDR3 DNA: TGTGCCAGCAGCCAACAGGACTATGGCTACACCTTC

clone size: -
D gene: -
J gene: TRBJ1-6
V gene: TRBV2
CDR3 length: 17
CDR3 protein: CASNLWGPAQNNSPLHF
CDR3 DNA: TGTGCCAGCAACCTCTGGGGCCCCGCCCAAAATAATTCACCCCTCCACTTT

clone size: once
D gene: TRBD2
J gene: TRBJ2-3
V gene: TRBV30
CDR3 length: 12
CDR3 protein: CAWGLGRDTQYF
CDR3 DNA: TGTGCCTGGGGACTAGGTCGAGATACGCAGTATTTT

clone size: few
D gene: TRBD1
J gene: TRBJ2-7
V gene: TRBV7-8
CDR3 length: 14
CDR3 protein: CASSRGQGANEQYF
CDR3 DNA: TGTGCCAGCAGCAGGGGACAGGGGGCTAACGAGCAGTACTTC

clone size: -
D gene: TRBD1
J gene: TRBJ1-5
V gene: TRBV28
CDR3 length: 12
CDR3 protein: CASRGGGQPQHF
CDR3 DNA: TGTGCCAGCAGAGGGGGCGGGCAGCCCCAGCATTTT

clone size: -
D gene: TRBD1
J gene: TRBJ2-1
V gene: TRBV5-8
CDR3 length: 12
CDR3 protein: CASRKGTGEQFF
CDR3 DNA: TGTGCCAGCAGGAAGGGGACAGGTGAGCAGTTCTTC

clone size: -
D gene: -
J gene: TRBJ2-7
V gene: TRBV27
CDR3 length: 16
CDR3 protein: CASSSTLAPGAYEQYF
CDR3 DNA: TGTGCCAGCAGTAGTACTTTAGCACCAGGGGCCTACGAGCAGTACTTC

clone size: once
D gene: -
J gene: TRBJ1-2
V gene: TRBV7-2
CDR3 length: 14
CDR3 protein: CASSPGTSYYGYTF
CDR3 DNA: TGTGCCAGCAGCCCCGGGACAAGCTACTATGGCTACACCTTC

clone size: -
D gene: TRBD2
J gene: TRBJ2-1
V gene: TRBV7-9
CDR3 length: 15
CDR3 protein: CASSPKRESHNEQFF
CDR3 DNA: TGTGCCAGCAGCCCAAAGCGGGAGAGTCACAATGAGCAGTTCTTC

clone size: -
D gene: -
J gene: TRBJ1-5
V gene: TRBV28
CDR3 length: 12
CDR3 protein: CASSLISQPQHF
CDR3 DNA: TGTGCCAGCAGTTTAATTAGCCAGCCCCAGCATTTT

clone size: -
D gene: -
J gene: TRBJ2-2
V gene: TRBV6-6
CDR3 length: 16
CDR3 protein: CASSYSVAGKTGELFF
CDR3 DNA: TGTGCCAGCAGTTATTCAGTAGCAGGGAAAACCGGGGAGCTGTTTTTT

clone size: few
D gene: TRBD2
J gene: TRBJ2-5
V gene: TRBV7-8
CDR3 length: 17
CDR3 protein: CASSFPGLAGGRETQYF
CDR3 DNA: TGTGCCAGCAGCTTCCCGGGACTAGCGGGGGGCCGGGAGACCCAGTACTTC

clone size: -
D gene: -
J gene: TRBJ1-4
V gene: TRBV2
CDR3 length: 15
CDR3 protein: CASRYYTGGGEKLFF
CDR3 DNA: TGTGCCAGCAGATACTACACGGGGGGCGGGGAAAAACTGTTTTTT

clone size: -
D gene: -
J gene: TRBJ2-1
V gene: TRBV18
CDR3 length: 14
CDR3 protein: CASSPQRLGEEQFF
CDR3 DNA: TGTGCCAGCTCACCGCAACGGTTAGGGGAAGAGCAGTTCTTC

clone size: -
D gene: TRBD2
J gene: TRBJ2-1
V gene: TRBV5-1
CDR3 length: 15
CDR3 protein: CASSALAGGPNEQFF
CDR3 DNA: TGCGCCAGCAGCGCCTTGGCGGGAGGGCCGAATGAGCAGTTCTTC